The 14 T cell receptor beta chains below were found in one sample sequenced in a study of T cells in Graves' hyperthyroidism and ophthalmopathy (dated by TCRdb to 2018 to 2020). The library relied on multiplex PCR. The listed sequencing device is Illumina HiSeq 2000. The TCR beta CDR3 regions were amplified from the RNA transcripts. The first round of RT-PCR for the TCR CDR3 was performed with the HTBI primer set and the Qiagen OneStep RT-PCR kit. The public reads were quality trimmed at Q25 with fastp and then assembled into clones with MiXCR by TCRdb, keeping productive beta chains. Every entry covers one CDR3 protein and lists the most common genes and DNA from its rows. Within this sample are roughly 550,000 distinct CDR3 sequences, with approximately 16% of them counted one time only. 25% to 35% of the sample is in the top ten clones. The sample was blood. The receptors were gathered from a young woman with Graves' ophthalmopathy.

This clonotype was counted at least ten times. The V gene is TRBV2, the J gene TRBJ1-5; the D is unclear. Trimming stripped 3 bases from V and 1 base from J, with 4 bases between. The CDR3 covers 13 residues. CDR1 is SNHLY, CDR2 FYNNEI, per germline. As DNA, the CDR3 is TGTGCCAGCAGTGAGGAGAGCAATCAGCCCCAGCATTTT. As protein: CASSEESNQPQHF.

To note about this clonotype: It may be a read error: a sequence one base away is much more abundant. The gene calls are TRBV28 and TRBJ2-7; TRBD2 might be the D (6 bases). Germline loops: CDR1 MDHEN, CDR2 SYDVKM. The CDR3 contains 14 residues. CDR3 region: CASREGTARNERYF. The DNA of the CDR3 is TGTGCCAGCAGGGAGGGGACTGCGAGGAACGAGCGGTACTTC.

The chain uses TRBV6-1 and TRBJ1-1; D call uncertain. V was shortened by 6 bases and J by 1 base, with 12 bases between the two germline ends. CDR1 is MNHNS and CDR2 is SASEGT in the germline V gene. This CDR3 spans 14 amino acids. The CDR3 is CASRLPTGNTEAFF. The DNA for the CDR3 is TGTGCCAGCAGATTACCGACGGGGAACACTGAAGCTTTCTTT.

This clonotype has only a few counts. At one end the junction does not follow the germline gene, possibly because of a read error. The chain recombines TRBV29-1 with TRBJ2-1; D remains unclear. CDR1 is SQVTM, CDR2 ANQGSEA, per germline. The CDR3 contains 13 residues. The chain's CDR3 is CSVGTESRSSPIF. The CDR3 DNA reads as TGCAGCGTTGGGACGGAATCGCGCTCTTCCCCGATCTTC.

This clonotype has more than one count but fewer than ten. This sequence joins TRBV27 and TRBJ1-6, with 9 bases fitting TRBD1. CDR1 MNHEY and CDR2 SMNVEV come from the germline V gene (reference sequence). V gave up 4 bases and J gave up 7 bases; unmatched junction bases: 5. The CDR3 runs 15 residues. In DNA form, the CDR3 reads TGTGCCAGCAGTTCGTACGACAGGGGGAATTCACCCCTCCACTTT. Translating gives CASSSYDRGNSPLHF.

Many counts were recorded for this clonotype. The J gene is TRBJ2-5, the V gene TRBV28; TRBD2 matches 9 bases. Germline V lookup: CDR1 MDHEN, CDR2 SYDVKM. This CDR3 contains 16 residues. V shed 2 bases and J 3 bases; nucleotides not matched to a gene: 7. For the CDR3, the DNA is TGTGCCAGCAGTTTAGTCCTAGCGGGAAGGGAAGAGACCCAGTACTTC. It translates to CASSLVLAGREETQYF.

This clonotype has at least ten counts. This chain uses TRBV5-5 with TRBJ2-5; 8 bases match TRBD1. J was trimmed by 5 bases and V by 3 bases; bases with no gene match: 9. The length of the CDR3 is 15 residues. CDR1 SGHKS and CDR2 YYEKEE come from the germline V gene (reference sequence). The CDR3 reads CASSSQQGVGETQYF. CDR3 bases: TGTGCCAGCAGCTCGCAACAGGGGGTTGGCGAGACCCAGTACTTC.

The gene calls are TRBV6-4 and TRBJ2-1; D ambiguous. The CDR3 loop spans 14 amino acids. V dropped 4 bases and J dropped 0 bases, with 7 bases sitting between them. Germline CDR1 is MRHNA and CDR2 is SNTAGT. CDR3 DNA: TGTGCCAGCAGTGTGGAGAGCTCCTACAATGAGCAGTTCTTC. It yields the protein CASSVESSYNEQFF.

V usage is TRBV24-1 and J usage is TRBJ1-2; 10 nucleotides match TRBD1. J gave up 8 bases and V 4 bases, and 9 bases lay outside the gene matches. The CDR3 sequence is 15 residues long. Germline V gene data show CDR1 as KGHDR and CDR2 as SFDVKD. The CDR3 reads CATSDEDRGQAGYTF. The CDR3 DNA sequence: TGTGCCACCAGTGACGAAGACAGGGGGCAGGCGGGCTACACCTTC.

Many counts were recorded for this clonotype. The rearrangement uses TRBV27 and TRBJ1-2, with D possibly matching TRBD1 (6 bases). Trimming took off 6 bases at V and 6 bases at J, with 14 bases between the two ends. The CDR3 totals 13 residues. CDR1 and CDR2 (germline): MNHEY, SMNVEV (reference sequence). Here the CDR3 reads CASSYTGIDGYTF. The DNA of the CDR3 is TGTGCCAGCAGCTATACAGGGATTGATGGCTACACCTTC.

V is TRBV19 and J is TRBJ2-2, with TRBD2 matching 12 bases. Germline CDR1 LNHDA, CDR2 SQIVND (reference sequence). This CDR3 is built from 15 residues. Germline trimming cut 7 bases from V and 5 bases from J; bases unmatched to any gene: 5. The CDR3 loop is CASTRLAGETGELFF. The CDR3 DNA reads TGTGCCAGTACAAGACTAGCGGGAGAAACCGGGGAGCTGTTTTTT. The full variable domain, its missing parts supplied by reference TRBV19 and TRBJ2-2, is DGGITQSPKYLFRKEGQNVTLSCEQNLNHDAMYWYRQDPGQGLRLIYYSQIVNDFQKGDIAEGYSVSREKKESFPLTVTSAQKNPTAFYLCASTRLAGETGELFFGEGSRLTVL.

Ten or more counts support this clonotype. J is TRBJ2-2 and V is TRBV28; D is possibly TRBD2 (5 bases). Per the germline V gene, CDR1 is MDHEN and CDR2 is SYDVKM. V shed 2 bases and J shed 2 bases, with 12 bases lying between them. The CDR3 spans 16 residues. The CDR3 reads CASSLVSGPNTGELFF. The DNA of the CDR3 is TGTGCCAGCAGTTTAGTCAGCGGCCCTAACACCGGGGAGCTGTTTTTT.

Note on this clonotype: A read error may explain this, as a much larger clone is one base away. The V gene is TRBV11-2, the J gene TRBJ1-1; maybe TRBD1 (6 bases). This CDR3 has 14 residues. Trimming stripped 1 base from V and 4 bases from J, with 10 bases between. In germline, CDR1 is SGHAT, CDR2 FQNNGV. Written as DNA, the CDR3 is TGTGCCAGCAGCTTAGTCGCAGGGGCCACTGAAGCTTTCTTT. This gives the protein CASSLVAGATEAFF.

This clonotype was recorded at least ten times. The chain is built from TRBV7-2 and TRBJ2-3; D not certain. The V gene lost 5 bases and the J gene lost 7 bases, with 13 bases spanning the gap. The CDR3 is made up of 13 amino acids. Looked up from germline, CDR1 is SGHTA and CDR2 is FQGNSA. The CDR3 spells CASSPPALNTQYF. CDR3 sequence (DNA): TGTGCCAGCAGCCCCCCGGCTCTGAATACGCAGTATTTT.